These 5 T cell receptor beta chains were all obtained from the same sample, sequenced in a study of shared clonotypes between healthy human individuals (TCRdb year 2020). Libraries were prepared through the immunoSEQ multiplex PCR assay. This immuneACCESS table, as held by TCRdb, lists in-frame sequences with V and J called but not all clones. Of the missing ones, under half trace to an unresolved V gene in checked studies; the others have no known cause. Within this sample are under 600,000 clones, with around 76% of them counted one time only. Around 12% of the sample comes from the top ten. Sequencing was performed on PBMCs. These receptors came from a woman in her forties in good health. Some clones in this sample may be carry-over from other donors' samples.

The J gene is TRBJ1-2, the V gene TRBV28, with unresolved D. Germline CDR1 MDHEN, CDR2 SYDVKM. The CDR3 is 13 amino acids. Trimming cost V 2 bases and J 8 bases, with 12 bases left between them. The DNA of the CDR3 is TGTGCCAGCAGTTTACAGGTGGAGTGGGGCTACACCTTC. Protein product: CASSLQVEWGYTF.

This clone was recorded a few times. The J gene is TRBJ1-2, the V gene TRBV28; D perhaps matches TRBD1 (5 bases). V lost 5 bases and J lost 4, with 14 bases in between. Germline CDR1 MDHEN, CDR2 SYDVKM. This CDR3 is built from 14 residues. CDR3: CASSPMGETYGYTF. CDR3 nucleotide sequence: TGTGCCAGCAGTCCCATGGGGGAAACCTATGGCTACACCTTC.

A note on this clone: Other nucleotide sequences from this sample produce the same CDR3. The chain employs TRBV9 and TRBJ2-7; 7 bases are a match to TRBD1. The CDR3 runs 15 residues. With 3 bases clipped from V and 2 bases from J, the junction kept 8 bases outside the gene matches. The germline V gene has CDR1 SGDLS and CDR2 YYNGEE. The CDR3 reads CASSATGTETYEQYF. Here the CDR3 DNA reads TGTGCCAGCAGCGCCACCGGGACAGAGACCTACGAGCAGTACTTC.

This clone was counted at least ten times. This chain connects TRBV6-1 to TRBJ1-1; the D gene is possibly TRBD1 (5 bases). Trimming took 7 bases from V and 1 from J, leaving 13 bases between them. The length of the CDR3 is 14 residues. CDR1 MNHNS and CDR2 SASEGT come from the germline V gene. The CDR3 loop reads CASTRTQENTEAFF. For the CDR3, the DNA is TGTGCCAGCACCCGAACACAGGAGAACACTGAAGCTTTCTTT.

The V gene is TRBV5-1, the J gene TRBJ1-5; D might be TRBD1 (5 bases). Trimming took 0 bases from V and 4 from J, leaving 11 bases between them. The germline CDR1 and CDR2 sequences are SGHRS and YFSETQ. The CDR3 covers 15 residues. The CDR3 DNA follows: TGCGCCAGCAGCTTGGGTACAGGAGGTAATCAGCCCCAGCATTTT. Translation: CASSLGTGGNQPQHF.